A single sample gave rise to the 13 T cell receptor beta chains below, sequenced in a study of T cell responses to AZD1222 COVID-19 vaccine. The protocol was immunoSEQ multiplex PCR, while the TCRdb copy is restricted to in-frame clones and leaves out a portion. The table records around 58,000 clones, about 86% of them present only once. The sample in question was peripheral blood, obtained on day 0 of AZD1222 vaccination. The receptor source for this set is an adult in good health.

The V and J genes are TRBV28 and TRBJ2-7, with TRBD1 matching 7 bases. Germline V gene lookup returns CDR1 MDHEN and CDR2 SYDVKM. The CDR3 consists of 13 residues. Trimming took 2 bases from V and 3 from J; bases not matched to a gene: 1. The CDR3 spells CASSLGQVYEQYF. The CDR3 DNA sequence: TGTGCCAGCAGTTTAGGACAGGTCTACGAGCAGTACTTC.

The V gene is TRBV6-2 or TRBV6-3, the J gene TRBJ1-5; 9 bases map to TRBD1. The CDR3 consists of 15 residues. The germline gives CDR1 MNHEY, CDR2 SVGEGT. V trimming: 6 bases; J trimming: 2 bases; junction bases outside the gene matches: 5. The CDR3 bases are TGTGCCAGCAGATACAGGGGGCTTGGCAATCAGCCCCAGCATTTT. This codes for CASRYRGLGNQPQHF.

This chain uses TRBV27 with TRBJ1-4; no clear D gene. V dropped 10 bases and J dropped 0 bases, with 12 bases sitting between them. The CDR3 has 14 amino acids. CDR1 MNHEY and CDR2 SMNVEV come from the germline V gene (reference sequence). CDR3 in DNA: TGTGCCACCGGACGGGTTGCAACTAATGAAAAACTGTTTTTT. It encodes CATGRVATNEKLFF.

The gene calls are TRBV7-8 and TRBJ2-3, with no clear D. Germline V gene sequence: CDR1 SGHVS, CDR2 FQNEAQ. The CDR3 length is 14 residues. V shed 5 bases and J shed 4 bases, with 13 bases lying between them. CDR3 in DNA: TGTGCCAGCAGCCCTGGACCCTCGGCAGATACGCAGTATTTT. Translating it yields CASSPGPSADTQYF.

The chain couples TRBV6-4 to TRBJ1-5; D call uncertain. Germline loops: CDR1 MRHNA, CDR2 SNTAGT. V gave up 6 bases and J gave up 6 bases, with 6 bases separating them. This CDR3 has 11 residues. The CDR3 DNA sequence: TGTGCCAGCAGAATTTGTCAGCCCCAGCATTTT. Translation: CASRICQPQHF.

This clone was observed a single time. This chain links TRBV5-1 with TRBJ1-1; TRBD1 might be the D (6 bases). CDR1 is SGHRS, CDR2 YFSETQ, per germline. CDR3 length: 14 amino acids. Trimming shortened V by 0 bases and J by 4 bases, and 10 bases separated the two germline ends. The CDR3 region is CASSLGGGRTEAFF. The DNA for the CDR3 is TGCGCCAGCAGCTTGGGTGGGGGGCGCACTGAAGCTTTCTTT.

This chain links TRBV5-1 with TRBJ1-3; D is unresolved. The CDR3 totals 15 residues. Deletions cut 9 bases from V and 0 bases from J, with 16 bases between. The germline gives CDR1 SGHRS, CDR2 YFSETQ. As DNA, the CDR3 is TGCGCCACCAGGACGGACTTCAGCTCTGGAAACACCATATATTTT. Its translation: CATRTDFSSGNTIYF.

The chain joins TRBV5-1 to TRBJ2-3; D is uncertain. The germline V gene encodes CDR1 SGHRS and CDR2 YFSETQ. V was shortened by 0 bases and J by 6 bases, with 8 bases between the two germline ends. The CDR3 sequence is 13 residues long. As DNA, the CDR3 is TGCGCCAGCAGCTTGGGCAGCGTTGATACGCAGTATTTT. This encodes CASSLGSVDTQYF.

This chain connects TRBV27 to TRBJ2-1; possible D gene TRBD2, 6 bases. V lost 4 bases, J lost 7 bases, and 20 bases lay in between. This CDR3 has 16 residues. Germline CDR1 is MNHEY and CDR2 is SMNVEV (reference sequence). CDR3 nucleotide sequence: TGTGCCAGCAGTTCCCCGCTCGGCGGGGCCCAGAATGAGCAGTTCTTC. This translates into CASSSPLGGAQNEQFF.

DNA of the CDR3: TGCGCCAGCAGCCAAGACAGAAACTATTCACCCCTCCACTTT. Its translation is CASSQDRNYSPLHF. The rearrangement links TRBV4-3 to TRBJ1-6, with D hard to call. This CDR3 has 14 amino acids. Trimming cost V 0 bases and J 8 bases, with 8 bases left between them. CDR1 and CDR2 (germline): LGHNA, YSLEER.

V and J are TRBV5-1 and TRBJ2-6; no firm D call. Germline CDR1 SGHRS, CDR2 YFSETQ. Trimming removed 0 bases at V and 1 base at J, with 11 bases between. The CDR3 has 17 residues. In nucleotides, the CDR3 is TGCGCCAGCAGCTTGGAAGTCATAGGATCTGGGGCCAACGTCCTGACTTTC. This gives the protein CASSLEVIGSGANVLTF.

This clone occurred a few times. As DNA, the CDR3 is TGTGCCAGCAGCCGCCGGGACAGGGAGGAAGCTTTCTTT. It translates to CASSRRDREEAFF. V usage is TRBV7-2 and J usage is TRBJ1-1, with 9 nucleotides matching TRBD1. The CDR3 contains 13 residues. The germline V gene encodes CDR1 SGHTA and CDR2 FQGNSA. The trim removed 5 bases at V and 8 bases at J, leaving 6 bases unmatched. Drawing the rest from reference TRBV7-2 and TRBJ1-1, the complete variable domain is GAGVSQSPSNKVTEKGKDVELRCDPISGHTALYWYRQSLGQGLEFLIYFQGNSAPDKSGLPSDRFSAERTGGSVSTLTIQRTQQEDSAVYLCASSRRDREEAFFGQGTRLTVV.

V usage is TRBV5-1 and J usage is TRBJ1-2; no clear D. V gave up 1 base and J gave up 3 bases, with 10 bases separating them. This CDR3 contains 14 residues. Per germline, CDR1 SGHRS and CDR2 YFSETQ. In nucleotides, the CDR3 is TGCGCCAGCAGCTTGTCTACAGCCGACTATGGCTACACCTTC. Encoded protein: CASSLSTADYGYTF.